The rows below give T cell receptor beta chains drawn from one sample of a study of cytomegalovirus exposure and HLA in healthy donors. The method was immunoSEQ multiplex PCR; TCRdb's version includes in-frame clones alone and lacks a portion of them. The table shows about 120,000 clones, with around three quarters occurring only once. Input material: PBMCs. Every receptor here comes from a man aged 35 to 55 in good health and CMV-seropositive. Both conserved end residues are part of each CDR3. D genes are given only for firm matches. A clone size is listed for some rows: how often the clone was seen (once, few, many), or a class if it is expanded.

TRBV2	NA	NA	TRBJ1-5	TGTGCCAGCAGAGAGGGAAGCAATCAGCCCCAGCATTTT	CASREGSNQPQHF
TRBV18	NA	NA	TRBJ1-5	TGTGCCAGCTCACCATCCTCAGGGGCTCAGCCCCAGCATTTT	CASSPSSGAQPQHF
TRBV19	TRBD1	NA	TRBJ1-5	TGTGCCAGTAGTATGGACAGGGGCAGCAATCAGCCCCAGCATTTT	CASSMDRGSNQPQHF
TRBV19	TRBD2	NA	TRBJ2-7	TGTGCCAGTAGTATAGATGGCGGGGGGGCCTACGAGCAGTACTTC	CASSIDGGGAYEQYF
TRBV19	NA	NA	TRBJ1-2	TGTGCCAGTAGAAGCCCTTCGAGAGATGGCTATGGCTACACCTTC	CASRSPSRDGYGYTF
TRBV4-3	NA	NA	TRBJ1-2	TGCGCCAGCAGCCAAATCGGCCGGACACCAAACTATGGCTACACCTTC	CASSQIGRTPNYGYTF
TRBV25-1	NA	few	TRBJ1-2	TGTGCCAGCAGTAGGTACCAGGAAAGCTATGGCTACACCTTC	CASSRYQESYGYTF
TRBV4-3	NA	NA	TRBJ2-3	TGCGCCAGCAGCCCCTGGGGGCGGAATACGCAGTATTTT	CASSPWGRNTQYF
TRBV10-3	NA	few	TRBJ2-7	TGTGCCATCAGTGAGGAGAGCTCCTACGAGCAGTACTTC	CAISEESSYEQYF
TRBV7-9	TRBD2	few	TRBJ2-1	TGTGCCAGCAGCTCCTGGGGGGGGGTTGGTTACAATGAGCAGTTCTTC	CASSSWGGVGYNEQFF
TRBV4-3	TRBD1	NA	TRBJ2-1	TGCGCCACTTCGGGACAGGGCAATGAGCAGTTCTTC	CATSGQGNEQFF
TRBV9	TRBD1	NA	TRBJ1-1	TGTGCCAGCAGCGGAACAGGGGGATGGGGCACTGAAGCTTTCTTT	CASSGTGGWGTEAFF
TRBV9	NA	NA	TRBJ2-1	TGTGCCAGCAGCGTAGGAGGGTCCCACAATGAGCAGTTCTTC	CASSVGGSHNEQFF
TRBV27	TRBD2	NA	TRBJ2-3	TGTGCCAGCAGCGTGGGGGACTATTATCTCGACGGTACGCAGTATTTT	CASSVGDYYLDGTQYF
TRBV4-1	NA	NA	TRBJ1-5	TGCGCCAGCAGCCAAGATCCCCGCAGGCAGAATCAGCCCCAGCATTTT	CASSQDPRRQNQPQHF
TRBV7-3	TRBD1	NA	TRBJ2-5	TGTGCCAGCAGCTCGACAGGGGGCAACCGAGAGACCCAGTACTTC	CASSSTGGNRETQYF
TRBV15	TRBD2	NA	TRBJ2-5	TGTGCCACCAGCAGAGCGGGCGGGAGACACCAAGAGACCCAGTACTTC	CATSRAGGRHQETQYF
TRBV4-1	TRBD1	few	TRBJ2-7	TGCGCCAGCAGCCAAGAGGAGACAGGGGGCTACGAGCAGTACTTC	CASSQEETGGYEQYF
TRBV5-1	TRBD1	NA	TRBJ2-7	TGCGCCAGCACCCCCGGGACAGGAGGGAGAGAGCAGTACTTC	CASTPGTGGREQYF
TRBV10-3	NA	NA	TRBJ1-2	TGTGCCATCAGTGAGTCGGCAAGCTATGGCTACACCTTC	CAISESASYGYTF
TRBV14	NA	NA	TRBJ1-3	TGTGCCAGCAGCCAAGGACTTGGAAACACCATATATTTT	CASSQGLGNTIYF
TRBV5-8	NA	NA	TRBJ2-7	TGTGCCAGCAGCTTCGGAGGGGAATACGAGCAGTACTTC	CASSFGGEYEQYF
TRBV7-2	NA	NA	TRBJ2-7	TGTGCCAGCAGCTTAGGGAGGGCCTCCTACGAGCAGTACTTC	CASSLGRASYEQYF
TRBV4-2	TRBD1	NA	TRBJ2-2	TGTGCCAGCAGCCAAGCCCGGACAGGGGGCGGGGAGCTGTTTTTT	CASSQARTGGGELFF
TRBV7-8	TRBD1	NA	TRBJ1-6	TGTGCCAGCGTATCCGGGACAGGAAATTCACCCCTCCACTTT	CASVSGTGNSPLHF
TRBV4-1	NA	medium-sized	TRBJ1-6	TGCGCCAGCAGCCAAGATAGGACCGCGGGTACAAGCTCACCCCTCCACTTT	CASSQDRTAGTSSPLHF
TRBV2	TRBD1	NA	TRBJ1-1	TGTGCCAAGGGGGGACAGGGAGCCACTGAAGCTTTCTTT	CAKGGQGATEAFF
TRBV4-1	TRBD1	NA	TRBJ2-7	TGCGCCAGCAGCCAAACACAGGGGGCTCGCGAGCAGTACTTC	CASSQTQGAREQYF
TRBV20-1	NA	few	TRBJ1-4	TGCAGTGCTAGGTCAGAAAAACTGTTTTTT	CSARSEKLFF
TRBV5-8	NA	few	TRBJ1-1	TGTGCCAGCAGACCTCTGGAGGGTGGTGGGTTATCTCGCACTGAAGCTTTCTTT	CASRPLEGGGLSRTEAFF
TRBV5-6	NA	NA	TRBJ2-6	TGTGTAGTACAGGCTATCTCTGGGGCCAACGTCCTGACTTTC	CVVQAISGANVLTF